This T cell receptor beta chain was recovered during a study of shared clonotypes between healthy human individuals. Regarding the study as a whole: Sharing across several donors was seen in about 5% of naive CD4 clonotypes.

In this sample, this clone turned up once. Its antigen is unidentified. A split of CD4+ cells into CD45RA+ naive and CD45RA-negative memory subsets was performed. Several immunoSEQ plates received, in even portions, the genomic DNA of each subset. As originally analysed: Junction-only immunoSEQ sequences carried no quality scores, so filtering differed. The repertoire was sequenced with immunoSEQ multiplex PCR; TCRdb's copy has only in-frame clones and lacks some. V and J calls and clone size follow that table, whereas D and trimming were derived from the DNA. The sample shows 2.5 million or so clones, about 92% of them seen only once. This receptor was obtained from a man aged 18 to 29 in good health. The sample was naive CD4+ T cells sorted from blood. Regarding subset: CD45RA+ positively selected.

The CDR3 sequence: CASSEVADSYEQYF. The DNA for the CDR3 is TGCGCCAGCAGTGAAGTAGCGGACTCCTACGAGCAGTACTTC. The chain employs TRBV10-2 and TRBJ2-7, with D tentatively TRBD2 (6 bases). Germline CDR1 is WSHSY and CDR2 is SAAADI. This CDR3 contains 14 residues. V dropped 3 bases and J dropped 0 bases, with 9 bases sitting between them.